This TCR beta chain was documented in a study of blood T cell repertoires in COVID-19. Study context: Acute and convalescent COVID-19 specimens originated in the United States, Italy and Spain.

Repertoires were generated with immunoSEQ multiplex PCR, while TCRdb's copy carries only in-frame clones and drops some. The table lists some 270,000 clones, about 89% of them singletons. The CDR3 consists of 14 residues. The V and J ends lost 7 bases and 0 bases respectively, with 12 bases between them. Germline CDR1 reads MNHEY; CDR2 reads SVGAGI. The sequence was collected from a woman aged 60-75 years who had recovered from COVID-19. Sequencing used peripheral blood. The chain is built from TRBV6-5 and TRBJ1-1; D is possibly TRBD1 (6 bases). The CDR3 loop reads CASTQGLLNTEAFF. The CDR3 bases are TGTGCCAGCACCCAGGGGCTTCTGAACACTGAAGCTTTCTTT.